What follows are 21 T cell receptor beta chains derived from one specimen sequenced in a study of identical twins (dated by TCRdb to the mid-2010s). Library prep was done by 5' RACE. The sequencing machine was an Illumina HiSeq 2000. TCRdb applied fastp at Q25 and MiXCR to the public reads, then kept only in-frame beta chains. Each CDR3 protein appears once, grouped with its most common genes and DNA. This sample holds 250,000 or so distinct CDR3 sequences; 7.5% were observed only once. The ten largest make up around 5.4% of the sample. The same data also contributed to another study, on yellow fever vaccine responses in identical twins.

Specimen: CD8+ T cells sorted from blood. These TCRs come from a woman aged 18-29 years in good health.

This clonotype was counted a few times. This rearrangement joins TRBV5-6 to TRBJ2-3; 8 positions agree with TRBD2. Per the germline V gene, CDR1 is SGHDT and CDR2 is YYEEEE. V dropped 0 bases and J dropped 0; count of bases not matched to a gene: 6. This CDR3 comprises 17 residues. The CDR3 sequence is CASSLGGGGRSTDTQYF. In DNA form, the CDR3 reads TGTGCCAGCAGCTTGGGTGGAGGCGGGAGGAGCACAGATACGCAGTATTTT.

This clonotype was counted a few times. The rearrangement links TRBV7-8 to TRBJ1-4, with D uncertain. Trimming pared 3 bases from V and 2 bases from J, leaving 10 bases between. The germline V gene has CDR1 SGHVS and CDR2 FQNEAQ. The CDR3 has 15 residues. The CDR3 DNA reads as TGTGCCAGCAGCTTTATAATAGGGACTAATGAAAAACTGTTTTTT. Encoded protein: CASSFIIGTNEKLFF.

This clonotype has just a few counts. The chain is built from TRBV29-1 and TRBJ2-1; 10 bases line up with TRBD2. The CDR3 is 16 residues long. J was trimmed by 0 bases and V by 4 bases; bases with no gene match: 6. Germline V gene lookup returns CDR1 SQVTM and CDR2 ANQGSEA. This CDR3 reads CSVGGLATASYNEQFF. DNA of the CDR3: TGCAGCGTTGGGGGACTAGCGACCGCCTCCTACAATGAGCAGTTCTTC.

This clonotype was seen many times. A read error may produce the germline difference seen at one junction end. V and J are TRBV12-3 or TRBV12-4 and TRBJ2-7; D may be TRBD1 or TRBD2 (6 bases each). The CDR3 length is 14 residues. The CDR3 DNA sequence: TGTGCCAGCGGTTTTGGGGGGCGGACGTACGAGCAGTACTTC. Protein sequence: CASGFGGRTYEQYF.

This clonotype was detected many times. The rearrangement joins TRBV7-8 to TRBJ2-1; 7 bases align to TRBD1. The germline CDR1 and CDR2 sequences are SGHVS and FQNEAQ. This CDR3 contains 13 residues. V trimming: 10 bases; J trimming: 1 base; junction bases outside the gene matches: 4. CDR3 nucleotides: TGTGCCACTACGGGACAGTCCTACAATGAGCAGTTCTTC. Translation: CATTGQSYNEQFF.

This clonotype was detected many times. The CDR3 bases are TGCGCCAGCAGCCAATTATCCGCCGCCGCGGGTGATACGCAGTATTTT. This translates into CASSQLSAAAGDTQYF. The chain is built from TRBV4-1 and TRBJ2-3; possibly TRBD2 for D (5 bases). This CDR3 has 16 amino acids. CDR1 MGHRA and CDR2 YSYEKL come from the germline V gene. V gave up 2 bases and J gave up 6 bases, with 18 bases separating them.

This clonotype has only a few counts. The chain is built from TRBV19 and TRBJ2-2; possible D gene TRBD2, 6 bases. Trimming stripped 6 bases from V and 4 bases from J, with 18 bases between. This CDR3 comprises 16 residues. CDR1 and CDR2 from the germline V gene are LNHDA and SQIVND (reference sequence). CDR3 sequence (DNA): TGTGCCAGTAGCACAAAGGAGGGGTCCGTCACCGGGGAGCTGTTTTTT. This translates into CASSTKEGSVTGELFF. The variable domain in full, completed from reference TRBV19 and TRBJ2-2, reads DGGITQSPKYLFRKEGQNVTLSCEQNLNHDAMYWYRQDPGQGLRLIYYSQIVNDFQKGDIAEGYSVSREKKESFPLTVTSAQKNPTAFYLCASSTKEGSVTGELFFGEGSRLTVL.

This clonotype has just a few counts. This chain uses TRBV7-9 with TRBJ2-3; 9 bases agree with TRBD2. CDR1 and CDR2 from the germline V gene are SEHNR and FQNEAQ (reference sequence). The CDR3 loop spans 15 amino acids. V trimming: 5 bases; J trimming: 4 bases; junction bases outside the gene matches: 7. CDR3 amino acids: CASSPRTSVADTQYF. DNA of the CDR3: TGTGCCAGCAGCCCCCGGACTAGCGTTGCAGATACGCAGTATTTT.

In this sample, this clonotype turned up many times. DNA for the CDR3: TGCGCCAGCAGCGTAACGACAGGGATCGATGAGCAGTTCTTC. Translation gives CASSVTTGIDEQFF. The chain has TRBV5-1 and TRBJ2-1; 7 bases map to TRBD1. The germline V gene encodes CDR1 SGHRS and CDR2 YFSETQ. J was trimmed by 8 bases and V by 4 bases; bases with no gene match: 9. CDR3 length: 14 amino acids.

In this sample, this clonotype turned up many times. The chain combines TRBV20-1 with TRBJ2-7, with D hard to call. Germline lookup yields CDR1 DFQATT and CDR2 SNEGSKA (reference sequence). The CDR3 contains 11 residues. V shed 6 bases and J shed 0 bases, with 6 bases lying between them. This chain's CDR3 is CSAQSSYEQYF. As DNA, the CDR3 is TGCAGTGCGCAGAGCTCCTACGAGCAGTACTTC.

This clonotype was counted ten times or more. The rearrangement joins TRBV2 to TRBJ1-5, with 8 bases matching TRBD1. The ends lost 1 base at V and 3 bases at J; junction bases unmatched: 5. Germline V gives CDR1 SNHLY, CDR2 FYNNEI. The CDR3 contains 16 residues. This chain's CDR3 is CASSEGTGYVNQPQHF. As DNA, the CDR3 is TGTGCCAGCAGTGAAGGGACAGGGTATGTCAATCAGCCCCAGCATTTT.

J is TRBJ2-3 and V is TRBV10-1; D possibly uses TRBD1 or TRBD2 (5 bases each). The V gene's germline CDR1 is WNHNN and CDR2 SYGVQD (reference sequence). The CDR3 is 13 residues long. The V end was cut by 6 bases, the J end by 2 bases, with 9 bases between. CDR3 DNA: TGCGCCAGCAGCGGGACCTTCACAGATACGCAGTATTTT. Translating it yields CASSGTFTDTQYF.

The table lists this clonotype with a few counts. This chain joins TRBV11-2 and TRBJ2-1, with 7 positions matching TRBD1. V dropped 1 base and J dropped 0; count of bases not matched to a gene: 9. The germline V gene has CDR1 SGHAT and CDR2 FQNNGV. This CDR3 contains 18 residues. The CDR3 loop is CASSLGGQVSASYNEQFF. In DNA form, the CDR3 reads TGTGCCAGCAGCTTAGGTGGACAGGTTAGCGCCTCCTACAATGAGCAGTTCTTC.

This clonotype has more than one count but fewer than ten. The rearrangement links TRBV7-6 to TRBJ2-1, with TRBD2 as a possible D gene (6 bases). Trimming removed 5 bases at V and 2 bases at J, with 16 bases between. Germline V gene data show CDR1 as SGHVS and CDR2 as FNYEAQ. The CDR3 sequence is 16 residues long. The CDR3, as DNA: TGTGCCAGCAGCAGGCCAGCGGGCCCCACCTACAATGAGCAGTTCTTC. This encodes CASSRPAGPTYNEQFF.

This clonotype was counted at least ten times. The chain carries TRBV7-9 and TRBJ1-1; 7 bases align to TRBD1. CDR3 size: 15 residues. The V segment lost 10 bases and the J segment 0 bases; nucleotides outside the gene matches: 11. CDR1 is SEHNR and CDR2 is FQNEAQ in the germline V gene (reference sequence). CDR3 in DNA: TGTGCCATCGAAGACAGGGTCAAAATGAACACTGAAGCTTTCTTT. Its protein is CAIEDRVKMNTEAFF.

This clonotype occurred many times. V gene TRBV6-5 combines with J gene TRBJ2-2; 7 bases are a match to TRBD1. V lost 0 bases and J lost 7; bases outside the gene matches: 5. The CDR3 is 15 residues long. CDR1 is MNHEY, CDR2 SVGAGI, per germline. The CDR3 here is CASSYSKGGHGELFF. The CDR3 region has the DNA TGTGCCAGCAGTTACTCGAAAGGGGGCCACGGGGAGCTGTTTTTT.

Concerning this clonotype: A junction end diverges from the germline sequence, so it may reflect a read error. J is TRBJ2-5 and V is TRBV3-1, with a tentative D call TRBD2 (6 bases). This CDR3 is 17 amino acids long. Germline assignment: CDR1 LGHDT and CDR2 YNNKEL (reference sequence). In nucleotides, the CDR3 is TGTGCCAGCAGCAAAGATGTCCGGGGGTTGTCTATAGAGACCCAGTACTTC. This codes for CASSKDVRGLSIETQYF.

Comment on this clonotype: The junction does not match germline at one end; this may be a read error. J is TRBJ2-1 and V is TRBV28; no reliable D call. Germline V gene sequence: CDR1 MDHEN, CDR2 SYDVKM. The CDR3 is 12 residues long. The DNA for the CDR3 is TGTTCCAGCAGTGACAACTACAATGAGCAGTTCTTC. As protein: CSSSDNYNEQFF.

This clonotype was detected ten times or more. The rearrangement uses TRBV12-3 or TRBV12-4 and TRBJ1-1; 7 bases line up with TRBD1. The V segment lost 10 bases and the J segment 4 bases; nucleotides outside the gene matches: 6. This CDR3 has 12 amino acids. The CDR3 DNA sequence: TGTGCCACCCAGGGGGAAGGCACTGAAGCTTTCTTT. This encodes CATQGEGTEAFF.

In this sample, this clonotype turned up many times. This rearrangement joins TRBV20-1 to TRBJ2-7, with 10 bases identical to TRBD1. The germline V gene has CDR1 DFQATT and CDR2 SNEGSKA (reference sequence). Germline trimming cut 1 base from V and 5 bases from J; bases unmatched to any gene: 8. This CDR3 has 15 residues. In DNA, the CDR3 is TGCAGTGCTAGAGTAAAGACAGGGGGCTATCACGAGCAGTACTTC. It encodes CSARVKTGGYHEQYF.

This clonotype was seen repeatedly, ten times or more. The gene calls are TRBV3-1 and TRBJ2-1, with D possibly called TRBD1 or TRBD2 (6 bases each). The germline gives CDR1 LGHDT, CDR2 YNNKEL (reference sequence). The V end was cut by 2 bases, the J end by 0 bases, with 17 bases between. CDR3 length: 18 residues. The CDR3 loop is CASSQPTQRGLSYNEQFF. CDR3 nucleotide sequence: TGTGCCAGCAGCCAACCAACCCAACGGGGGCTCTCCTACAATGAGCAGTTCTTC.